These 29 T cell receptor beta chains came from one sample sequenced in a study of shared clonotypes between healthy human individuals. Using immunoSEQ multiplex PCR, the repertoire was profiled, and TCRdb retains in-frame clones only, with some absent. The sample comprises nearly 1,000,000 clones, around 80% of which are singletons, and around 1.5% rests with the top ten. Sequenced sample: memory CD4+ T cells sorted from blood. Subset denoted: CD45RA-negative fraction. The receptor set was obtained from a man younger than 30 in good health.

This rearrangement joins TRBV6-6 to TRBJ2-7, with TRBD1 matching 7 bases. The junction had 17 bases not matched to a gene; V was cut back by 8 bases and J by 7 bases. Looked up from germline, CDR1 is MNHNY and CDR2 is SVGAGI (reference sequence). The CDR3 has 15 residues. The CDR3 region is CASLLRTGSTWEQYF. The CDR3 nucleotides are TGTGCCAGCCTACTAAGGACAGGTAGTACGTGGGAGCAGTACTTC.

The V call is TRBV6-5, the J call TRBJ1-1; a weak D match, TRBD1 (6 bases). CDR1 MNHEY and CDR2 SVGAGI come from the germline V gene. The ends were cut back, 4 bases at V and 5 bases at J, with 20 bases in the middle. This CDR3 contains 16 residues. The CDR3 sequence is CASSFLSGQSGTEAFF. CDR3 in DNA: TGTGCCAGCAGTTTCTTAAGCGGACAGAGTGGAACTGAAGCTTTCTTT.

The chain is built from TRBV30 and TRBJ1-2; possible D gene TRBD1, 5 bases. Germline V gene sequence: CDR1 GTSNPN, CDR2 SVGIG (reference sequence). Trimming took 1 base from V and 8 from J, leaving 8 bases between them. The CDR3 is 11 amino acids. CDR3 DNA sequence: TGTGCCTGGAGTGAAGGGGCGGGCTACACCTTC. This gives the protein CAWSEGAGYTF.

The chain links TRBV29-1 to TRBJ1-4, with D hard to call. Trimming took 5 bases from V and 5 from J, leaving 12 bases between them. This CDR3 has 13 residues. From germline, CDR1 is SQVTM and CDR2 ANQGSEA. CDR3 nucleotide sequence: TGCAGCGTTCTAGTGGACGGGAATGAAAAACTGTTTTTT. Its translation: CSVLVDGNEKLFF.

Comments on this clone: The sample has other DNA sequences that encode this CDR3 too. The chain is built from TRBV7-9 and TRBJ1-3, with D possibly TRBD1 on 5 matching bases. V dropped 5 bases and J dropped 15 bases, with 20 bases sitting between them. Germline CDR1 and CDR2: SEHNR and FQNEAQ (reference sequence). This CDR3 is 13 amino acids long. The CDR3 here is CASSVEWRGPGYF. CDR3 in DNA: TGTGCCAGCAGCGTCGAATGGAGGGGCCCCGGATATTTT. The full variable domain, with the rest looked up from reference TRBV7-9 and TRBJ1-3, is DTGVSQNPRHKITKRGQNVTFRCDPISEHNRLYWYRQTLGQGPEFLTYFQNEAQLEKSRLLSDRFSAERPKGSFSTLEIQRTEQGDSAMYLCASSVEWRGPGYFGEGSWLTVV.

V usage is TRBV28 and J usage is TRBJ2-1; 8 nucleotides line up with TRBD1. This CDR3 has 14 residues. With V trimmed by 6 bases and J by 6 bases, 7 bases remained unmatched. Germline V gene data show CDR1 as MDHEN and CDR2 as SYDVKM. Written as DNA, the CDR3 is TGTGCCAGCAGAGACAGGGGTCGATCCAATGAGCAGTTCTTC. This sequence encodes CASRDRGRSNEQFF.

The gene calls are TRBV2 and TRBJ1-6; no definite D call. Per the germline V gene, CDR1 is SNHLY and CDR2 is FYNNEI. The CDR3 length is 17 residues. Trimming took off 3 bases at V and 2 bases at J, with 14 bases between the two ends. CDR3 amino acids: CASSEGHAVAYNSPLHF. For the CDR3, the DNA is TGTGCCAGCAGTGAGGGCCATGCGGTCGCCTATAATTCACCCCTCCACTTT.

This chain uses TRBV7-2 with TRBJ2-3; the D call may be TRBD1 or TRBD2 (5 bases each). Per germline, CDR1 SGHTA and CDR2 FQGNSA. Trimming left V 2 bases short and J 0 bases short, with 12 bases between. The CDR3 length is 16 residues. The CDR3 spells CASSLTVGASTDTQYF. The DNA for the CDR3 is TGTGCCAGCAGCTTAACAGTCGGGGCTAGCACAGATACGCAGTATTTT.

V is TRBV14 and J is TRBJ1-1; tentative D call: TRBD1 (5 bases). The CDR3 consists of 14 residues. The germline V and J ends were trimmed by 4 bases and 4 bases, with 13 bases remaining between them. The germline CDR1 and CDR2 sequences are SGHDN and FVKESK. CDR3 in amino acids: CASSPLGVGTEAFF. CDR3 bases: TGTGCCAGCAGCCCCCTGGGGGTGGGCACTGAAGCTTTCTTT.

The V gene is TRBV19, the J gene TRBJ2-1; 11 bases fit TRBD1. Losses at the gene ends were 6 bases for V and 5 bases for J; bases not matched to a gene: 6. CDR1 and CDR2 (germline): LNHDA, SQIVND (reference sequence). CDR3 length equals 15 residues. CDR3 DNA: TGTGCCAGTAGCGTGGACAGGGGGCAGAACAATGAGCAGTTCTTC. It translates to CASSVDRGQNNEQFF.

The V and J genes are TRBV5-6 and TRBJ2-5; D may be TRBD2 (7 bases). In germline, CDR1 is SGHDT, CDR2 YYEEEE. The CDR3 loop spans 15 amino acids. Trimming removed 4 bases at V and 3 bases at J, with 16 bases between. The CDR3 is CASSGGGSVEETQYF. The CDR3 nucleotides are TGTGCCAGCAGCGGCGGGGGCTCGGTGGAAGAGACCCAGTACTTC.

In regard to this clone: Other DNA sequences from this sample encode an identical CDR3 as well. This chain links TRBV6-6 with TRBJ2-6; D remains unclear. The CDR3 has 13 residues. CDR1 is MNHNY, CDR2 SVGAGI, per germline (reference sequence). Trimming stripped 6 bases from V and 4 bases from J, with 7 bases between. The DNA for the CDR3 is TGTGCCAGCAGCCTGGGGGGGGCCAACGTCCTGACTTTC. This encodes CASSLGGANVLTF.

The CDR3 loop is CASSPGVRDEQFF. The CDR3 bases are TGTGCCAGCAGCCCAGGAGTGAGGGACGAGCAGTTCTTC. The J gene is TRBJ2-1, the V gene TRBV9; either TRBD1 or TRBD2 may supply D (5 bases each). CDR1 is SGDLS and CDR2 is YYNGEE in the germline V gene. This CDR3 contains 13 residues. Trimming stripped 4 bases from V and 10 bases from J, with 15 bases between. The full variable domain, completed using reference TRBV9 and TRBJ2-1, is DSGVTQTPKHLITATGQRVTLRCSPRSGDLSVYWYQQSLDQGLQFLIQYYNGEERAKGNILERFSAQQFPDLHSELNLSSLELGDSALYFCASSPGVRDEQFFGPGTRLTVL.

This chain connects TRBV5-6 to TRBJ2-4; TRBD1 agrees at 8 bases. CDR3 length equals 18 residues. Germline CDR1 and CDR2: SGHDT and YYEEEE. V was pared by 1 base and J by 0 bases, with 9 bases of the junction left unmatched. CDR3 in amino acids: CASSLFQGAQIAKNIQYF. CDR3 DNA: TGTGCCAGCAGCTTGTTTCAGGGGGCGCAGATAGCCAAAAACATTCAGTACTTC.

The chain recombines TRBV10-3 with TRBJ2-3, with 8 bases fitting TRBD1. From germline, CDR1 is ENHRY and CDR2 SYGVKD. Trimming cost V 1 base and J 4 bases; bases outside gene matches: 4. The CDR3 totals 15 residues. CDR3 DNA: TGTGCCATCAGTGAGTACGGACAGGGCGCAGATACGCAGTATTTT. Its protein is CAISEYGQGADTQYF.

There are a few counts of this clone. This chain joins TRBV6-6 and TRBJ2-1; 12 bases agree with TRBD2. Germline V gives CDR1 MNHNY, CDR2 SVGAGI (reference sequence). Unmatched junction bases numbered 9, after V lost 6 bases and J lost 9 bases. The CDR3 runs 15 residues. The CDR3 bases are TGTGCCAGCAGCAAAGTGACTAGCGGGAGAAGTGAGCAGTTCTTC. Amino acid sequence: CASSKVTSGRSEQFF.

This clone was observed a handful of times. The chain joins TRBV30 to TRBJ2-3, with 12 positions matching TRBD1. This CDR3 has 16 amino acids. The trim removed 0 bases at V and 5 bases at J, leaving 6 bases unmatched. The germline CDR1 and CDR2 sequences are GTSNPN and SVGIG (reference sequence). The chain's CDR3 is CAWSVGTGGGGDTQYF. As DNA, the CDR3 is TGTGCCTGGAGTGTAGGGACAGGGGGCGGCGGAGATACGCAGTATTTT.

This chain links TRBV2 with TRBJ1-5; no definite D call. The CDR3 runs 12 residues. Trimming left V 6 bases short and J 3 bases short, with 6 bases between. Germline V gene lookup returns CDR1 SNHLY and CDR2 FYNNEI. CDR3 bases: TGTGCCAGCAGGGCAGACAATCAGCCCCAGCATTTT. Amino acid sequence: CASRADNQPQHF.

V gene TRBV6-5 combines with J gene TRBJ2-2; TRBD2 agrees at 7 bases. The J segment lost 1 base and the V segment lost 10 bases, leaving 9 bases of the junction unmatched. There are 15 residues in the CDR3. CDR1 and CDR2 (germline): MNHEY, SVGAGI. The CDR3 nucleotides read TGTGCCATTCGTAGGTCGGGGGGGAACACCGGGGAGCTGTTTTTT. Translated: CAIRRSGGNTGELFF.

The chain recombines TRBV5-1 with TRBJ2-2, with 9 bases matching TRBD2. Trimming at V came to 1 base and at J to 7 bases, leaving 11 bases not matched to a gene. The CDR3 extends over 17 amino acids. Germline CDR1 reads SGHRS; CDR2 reads YFSETQ. For the CDR3, the DNA is TGCGCCAGCAGCTTGTACAGCGCTAGCGGGAACGGCGGGGAGCTGTTTTTT. It encodes CASSLYSASGNGGELFF.

The chain combines TRBV4-1 with TRBJ2-4; 9 positions match TRBD2. The CDR3 has 16 amino acids. The germline gives CDR1 MGHRA, CDR2 YSYEKL. V lost 2 bases and J lost 6; bases outside the gene matches: 8. CDR3 DNA: TGCGCCAGCAGCCAAACGGGACTAGCCGGGAGAAACATTCAGTACTTC. It yields the protein CASSQTGLAGRNIQYF.

The chain couples TRBV30 to TRBJ1-6; D gene uncertain. The CDR3 sequence is 14 residues long. Trimming cost V 5 bases and J 7 bases, with 15 bases left between them. Germline-derived CDR1 and CDR2 are GTSNPN and SVGIG (reference sequence). This CDR3 reads CAWEYPAANSPLHF. The CDR3 DNA reads TGTGCCTGGGAGTATCCTGCTGCGAATTCACCCCTCCACTTT.

The chain carries TRBV2 and TRBJ2-1, with TRBD2 matching over 8 bases. The CDR3 loop spans 13 amino acids. V shed 6 bases and J 5 bases; nucleotides not matched to a gene: 3. Looked up from germline, CDR1 is SNHLY and CDR2 is FYNNEI. The CDR3 DNA reads TGTGCCAGCAGCCGACTAGCGAACAATGAGCAGTTCTTC. It yields the protein CASSRLANNEQFF.

Comment on this clone: This CDR3 is also generated by other DNA sequences in the sample. This chain links TRBV28 with TRBJ1-1; the D is unclear. CDR1 and CDR2 (germline): MDHEN, SYDVKM. The CDR3 runs 14 residues. V lost 3 bases and J 3 bases, leaving 11 bases between the germline ends. Written as DNA, the CDR3 is TGTGCCAGCAGTTTGCGGGCGCCTTACACTGAAGCTTTCTTT. It yields the protein CASSLRAPYTEAFF.

The chain uses TRBV18 and TRBJ2-7; 12 positions match TRBD1. CDR3 length: 17 amino acids. The J segment lost 4 bases and the V segment lost 3 bases, leaving 10 bases of the junction unmatched. Germline values: CDR1 KGHSH, CDR2 LQKENI. The CDR3 reads CASSPAGTGGGRYEQYF. CDR3 in DNA: TGTGCCAGCTCACCGGCCGGGACAGGGGGCGGACGTTACGAGCAGTACTTC.

This rearrangement joins TRBV6-1 to TRBJ2-7; 9 bases map to TRBD2. V shed 3 bases and J 2 bases; nucleotides not matched to a gene: 5. Germline loops: CDR1 MNHNS, CDR2 SASEGT. The CDR3 loop spans 15 amino acids. CDR3 loop: CASSDAAGGTYEQYF. The DNA of the CDR3 is TGTGCCAGCAGTGATGCCGCGGGGGGGACCTACGAGCAGTACTTC.

The V and J genes are TRBV27 and TRBJ2-2; a possible D gene is TRBD1 (6 bases). V was pared by 6 bases and J by 2 bases, with 19 bases between. There are 17 residues in the CDR3. Germline loops: CDR1 MNHEY, CDR2 SMNVEV (reference sequence). CDR3 nucleotides: TGTGCCAGCAGAGTCACAGGGTGCGGACCCAACACCGGGGAGCTGTTTTTT. Amino acid sequence: CASRVTGCGPNTGELFF.

The gene calls are TRBV7-2 and TRBJ1-6, with 9 bases that match TRBD1. The junction had 11 bases not matched to a gene; V was cut back by 7 bases and J by 10 bases. Germline V lookup: CDR1 SGHTA, CDR2 FQGNSA. The CDR3 spans 15 residues. The CDR3 DNA reads TGTGCCAGCATCCCTGGGGACAGGGAAAACTCACCCCTCCACTTT. Amino acid sequence: CASIPGDRENSPLHF.

V gene TRBV19 combines with J gene TRBJ2-3; 9 nucleotides agree with TRBD1. The ends lost 9 bases at V and 6 bases at J; junction bases unmatched: 10. Per the germline V gene, CDR1 is LNHDA and CDR2 is SQIVND (reference sequence). The CDR3 spans 14 residues. Here the CDR3 DNA reads TGTGCCAGCCATATGACAGGGGGTTATGATACGCAGTATTTT. This translates into CASHMTGGYDTQYF.